This T cell receptor beta chain was retrieved from a study of blood T cell repertoires in COVID-19. Background on the study: COVID-19 samples from acute and convalescent phases originated in the United States, Italy and Spain. Sources were T cells, B-cell-depleted T cells, or PBMCs; the material itself was cDNA or gDNA.

This clone was seen once. The CDR3 is 16 amino acids. V dropped 1 base and J dropped 2; count of bases not matched to a gene: 6. The germline V gene encodes CDR1 SGHRS and CDR2 YFSETQ. In the study's own analysis: Scientists estimated how many nucleated cells there were by amplifying reference gene primers. This table comes from immunoSEQ multiplex PCR, and its TCRdb copy is limited to in-frame clones, with some not included. V and J calls and clone size follow that table, whereas D and trimming were derived from the DNA. The sample holds 110,000 to 150,000 clones, roughly 88% seen once. The chain recombines TRBV5-1 with TRBJ1-3, with 7 bases matching TRBD1. Sequencing was carried out using peripheral blood. The sequence derives from a man between 60 and 75 years old with active or convalescent COVID-19. The DNA of the CDR3 is TGCGCCAGCAGCTTGAGATCAGGGGGTCCTGGAAACACCATATATTTT. Encoded protein: CASSLRSGGPGNTIYF. The variable domain in full, with the rest retrieved from reference TRBV5-1 and TRBJ1-3, is KAGVTQTPRYLIKTRGQQVTLSCSPISGHRSVSWYQQTPGQGLQFLFEYFSETQRNKGNFPGRFSGRQFSNSRSEMNVSTLELGDSALYLCASSLRSGGPGNTIYFGEGSWLTVV.